Listed here are 32 T cell receptor beta chains from one sample, sequenced in a study of T cell responses to AZD1222 COVID-19 vaccine. Clones were read by immunoSEQ multiplex PCR, and TCRdb kept only the in-frame ones, dropping some. Here the sample spans 150,000 to 180,000 clones, about 88% being singletons. Sequencing was performed on peripheral blood, taken on day 0 of AZD1222 vaccination. These receptors were obtained from an adult in good health.

This clone was recorded only once. This rearrangement joins TRBV10-1 to TRBJ2-7; TRBD1 agrees at 8 bases. This CDR3 region has 13 residues. Germline V gene sequence: CDR1 WNHNN, CDR2 SYGVQD (reference sequence). The J segment lost 4 bases and the V segment lost 6 bases, leaving 5 bases of the junction unmatched. CDR3 in amino acids: CASREGQGYEQYF. The CDR3 region has the DNA TGCGCCAGCAGGGAAGGACAGGGTTACGAGCAGTACTTC.

The chain has TRBV20-1 and TRBJ1-1, with TRBD1 as a possible D gene (6 bases). Germline assignment: CDR1 DFQATT and CDR2 SNEGSKA (reference sequence). The CDR3 extends over 11 amino acids. Trimming removed 6 bases from V and 5 bases from J, with 10 bases in between. The CDR3 loop reads CSAIRGTEAFF. CDR3 nucleotide sequence: TGCAGTGCCATTAGGGGGACTGAAGCTTTCTTT.

V gene TRBV6-2 or TRBV6-3 combines with J gene TRBJ1-1; D not certain. The CDR3 runs 15 residues. Germline V lookup: CDR1 MNHEY, CDR2 SVGEGT. V dropped 0 bases and J dropped 4 bases, with 12 bases sitting between them. The CDR3 spells CASSYSRMGGTEAFF. The CDR3 DNA reads TGTGCCAGCAGTTACTCGAGGATGGGCGGCACTGAAGCTTTCTTT.

This rearrangement joins TRBV6-5 to TRBJ1-1, with 7 bases lining up with TRBD1. The junction had 6 bases not matched to a gene; V was cut back by 6 bases and J by 5 bases. The CDR3 totals 13 residues. CDR1 and CDR2 from the germline V gene are MNHEY and SVGAGI. The CDR3 DNA sequence: TGTGCCAGCAGAGTGACAGGGAGGACTGAAGCTTTCTTT. Amino acid sequence: CASRVTGRTEAFF.

The chain joins TRBV7-9 to TRBJ2-2; D possibly corresponds to TRBD2 (7 bases). CDR3 length: 16 residues. Germline V gene sequence: CDR1 SEHNR, CDR2 FQNEAQ (reference sequence). Trimming left V 0 bases short and J 4 bases short, with 12 bases between. The CDR3 region is CASSLAAGEGTGELFF. In DNA form, the CDR3 reads TGTGCCAGCAGCTTAGCGGCAGGGGAGGGCACCGGGGAGCTGTTTTTT.

The rearrangement joins TRBV18 to TRBJ1-5, with 8 bases identical to TRBD1. The CDR3 has 16 residues. Germline values: CDR1 KGHSH, CDR2 LQKENI. V was pared by 0 bases and J by 7 bases, with 8 bases of the junction left unmatched. In DNA, the CDR3 is TGTGCCAGCTCACCACCGGGAGGACAGGGTAACCAGCCCCAGCATTTT. Amino acid sequence: CASSPPGGQGNQPQHF.

J is TRBJ1-2 and V is TRBV10-3; 9 nucleotides agree with TRBD1. V lost 2 bases, J lost 3 bases, and 10 bases stayed unmatched. This CDR3 contains 17 residues. Per the germline V gene, CDR1 is ENHRY and CDR2 is SYGVKD. The CDR3 nucleotides read TGTGCCATCAGTGAGGGACAGGGGCGCTATCCTGACTATGGCTACACCTTC. Protein: CAISEGQGRYPDYGYTF.

V gene TRBV6-5 combines with J gene TRBJ1-1; no clear D. Trimming removed 1 base at V and 0 bases at J, with 12 bases between. Germline lookup yields CDR1 MNHEY and CDR2 SVGAGI. This CDR3 is built from 16 residues. Here the CDR3 DNA reads TGTGCCAGCAGTTACTTCCGAGGGATTTTGAACACTGAAGCTTTCTTT. Translating it yields CASSYFRGILNTEAFF.

The chain links TRBV6-5 to TRBJ1-1; possibly TRBD1 for D (5 bases). The CDR3 covers 14 residues. The V end lost 8 bases, the J end lost 0 bases, and 13 bases lay between the germline ends. The V gene's germline CDR1 is MNHEY and CDR2 SVGAGI. The CDR3, as DNA: TGTGCCAGCCAACGGGGGGGATTGAACACTGAAGCTTTCTTT. Protein sequence: CASQRGGLNTEAFF.

J is TRBJ1-5 and V is TRBV24-1; 7 bases match TRBD1. The V and J ends lost 11 bases and 6 bases, in that order; junction bases with no gene match: 3. This CDR3 has 11 residues. In germline, CDR1 is KGHDR, CDR2 SFDVKD. CDR3 residues: CASGDSQPQHF. The CDR3 region has the DNA TGTGCCAGTGGGGACAGTCAGCCCCAGCATTTT.

The J gene is TRBJ1-2, the V gene TRBV5-4; 7 bases align to TRBD1. The V gene end was trimmed by 2 bases and the J gene end by 6 bases; junction bases not matched to a gene: 10. CDR1 SGHNT and CDR2 YYREEE come from the germline V gene (reference sequence). There are 15 residues in the CDR3. Here the CDR3 reads CASSFPDRAEDGYTF. CDR3 sequence (DNA): TGTGCCAGCAGCTTCCCCGACAGGGCAGAGGATGGCTACACCTTC.

The CDR3 is CASSLEAGAGELFF. As DNA, the CDR3 is TGTGCCAGCAGCTTAGAGGCCGGGGCCGGGGAGCTGTTTTTT. The chain joins TRBV7-9 to TRBJ2-2; D possibly corresponds to TRBD2 (5 bases). The V and J ends lost 1 base and 6 bases respectively, with 9 bases between them. Germline assignment: CDR1 SEHNR and CDR2 FQNEAQ (reference sequence). The CDR3 spans 14 residues. Full variable domain (outside the CDR3, taken from reference TRBV7-9 and TRBJ2-2): DTGVSQNPRHKITKRGQNVTFRCDPISEHNRLYWYRQTLGQGPEFLTYFQNEAQLEKSRLLSDRFSAERPKGSFSTLEIQRTEQGDSAMYLCASSLEAGAGELFFGEGSRLTVL.

The gene calls are TRBV6-4 and TRBJ2-2; 9 nucleotides align to TRBD2. The CDR3 is 15 residues long. Germline V gene sequence: CDR1 MRHNA, CDR2 SNTAGT. With 0 bases clipped from V and 5 bases from J, the junction kept 1 base outside the gene matches. The CDR3 DNA follows: TGTGCCAGCAGTGACTCCGCGGGGGGGACCGGGGAGCTGTTTTTT. Its protein product is CASSDSAGGTGELFF.

The V gene is TRBV10-3, the J gene TRBJ1-1; D is undetermined. Germline values: CDR1 ENHRY, CDR2 SYGVKD. Trimming pared 4 bases from V and 1 base from J, leaving 7 bases between. The CDR3 is 13 residues long. The CDR3 protein is CAISASENTEAFF. The CDR3 nucleotides read TGTGCCATCAGTGCATCGGAGAACACTGAAGCTTTCTTT.

This clone has just one count. The V gene is TRBV25-1, the J gene TRBJ2-1, with D unresolved. The ends were cut back, 5 bases at V and 9 bases at J, with 11 bases in the middle. This CDR3 spans 12 amino acids. Germline CDR1 is MGHDK and CDR2 is SYGVNS. The CDR3 region has the DNA TGTGCCAGCAGTCAGACGGTGAGTGAGCAGTTCTTC. Its translation is CASSQTVSEQFF.

This chain joins TRBV19 and TRBJ1-5; weak D call: TRBD1 (6 bases). V dropped 8 bases and J dropped 5 bases, with 13 bases sitting between them. The CDR3 covers 13 residues. Germline V lookup: CDR1 LNHDA, CDR2 SQIVND (reference sequence). The CDR3: CASADSRDQPQHF. The CDR3 DNA is TGTGCCAGTGCGGACAGTCGAGATCAGCCCCAGCATTTT. The full variable domain, rest sourced from reference TRBV19 and TRBJ1-5, is DGGITQSPKYLFRKEGQNVTLSCEQNLNHDAMYWYRQDPGQGLRLIYYSQIVNDFQKGDIAEGYSVSREKKESFPLTVTSAQKNPTAFYLCASADSRDQPQHFGDGTRLSIL.

The genes are TRBV27 and TRBJ2-7; a weak D match, TRBD1 (6 bases). Between the trimmed V and J ends, which lost 4 bases and 2 bases, there was a span of 12 bases. CDR1 is MNHEY, CDR2 SMNVEV, per germline (reference sequence). This CDR3 region has 14 residues. The CDR3 loop is CASSSVQGPYEQYF. DNA of the CDR3: TGTGCCAGCAGTTCCGTCCAGGGGCCCTACGAGCAGTACTTC.

This chain uses TRBV28 with TRBJ2-7, with D tentatively TRBD2 (5 bases). The CDR3 length is 14 residues. Trimming shortened V by 4 bases and J by 1 base, and 11 bases separated the two germline ends. The germline V gene encodes CDR1 MDHEN and CDR2 SYDVKM. In DNA form, the CDR3 reads TGTGCCAGCAGTTCCCCGCGCGGGTCCTACGAGCAGTACTTC. Translated, it gives CASSSPRGSYEQYF. The full variable domain, rest sourced from reference TRBV28 and TRBJ2-7, is DVKVTQSSRYLVKRTGEKVFLECVQDMDHENMFWYRQDPGLGLRLIYFSYDVKMKEKGDIPEGYSVSREKKERFSLILESASTNQTSMYLCASSSPRGSYEQYFGPGTRLTVT.

The rearrangement links TRBV25-1 to TRBJ1-6; D remains ambiguous. This CDR3 is 13 amino acids long. The V gene lost 3 bases and the J gene lost 8 bases, with 8 bases spanning the gap. CDR1 is MGHDK, CDR2 SYGVNS, per germline. The CDR3 sequence is CASSDPGYSPLHF. Written as DNA, the CDR3 is TGTGCCAGCAGTGATCCCGGGTATTCACCCCTCCACTTT.

This chain links TRBV6-2 or TRBV6-3 with TRBJ1-2, with 8 bases that match TRBD1. Germline V gene lookup returns CDR1 MNHEY and CDR2 SVGEGT. V lost 5 bases and J lost 3; bases outside the gene matches: 8. The CDR3 runs 15 residues. CDR3 protein: CASSTRGQADYGYTF. The CDR3 nucleotides are TGTGCCAGCAGTACTCGGGGACAGGCAGACTATGGCTACACCTTC.

The gene calls are TRBV7-2 and TRBJ2-2; D not resolved. Germline CDR1 reads SGHTA; CDR2 reads FQGNSA. The CDR3 is 14 amino acids. Trimming cost V 6 bases and J 6 bases, with 14 bases left between them. The CDR3 nucleotides read TGTGCCAGCAGTTTACTGCCGGCTCCCGGGGAGCTGTTTTTT. It codes for CASSLLPAPGELFF. The full variable domain, with the rest looked up from reference TRBV7-2 and TRBJ2-2, is GAGVSQSPSNKVTEKGKDVELRCDPISGHTALYWYRQSLGQGLEFLIYFQGNSAPDKSGLPSDRFSAERTGGSVSTLTIQRTQQEDSAVYLCASSLLPAPGELFFGEGSRLTVL.

V usage is TRBV7-6 and J usage is TRBJ1-3, with TRBD1 matching over 7 bases. The CDR3 length is 15 residues. From germline, CDR1 is SGHVS and CDR2 FNYEAQ. The ends lost 1 base at V and 7 bases at J; junction bases unmatched: 7. CDR3 sequence (DNA): TGTGCCAGCAGCTTAGGACAGGGTGGGACGAACACCATATATTTT. Translated, it gives CASSLGQGGTNTIYF. The entire variable domain, with the rest obtained from reference TRBV7-6 and TRBJ1-3, is as follows: GAGVSQSPRYKVTKRGQDVALRCDPISGHVSLYWYRQALGQGPEFLTYFNYEAQQDKSGLPNDRFSAERPEGSISTLTIQRTEQRDSAMYRCASSLGQGGTNTIYFGEGSWLTVV.

The chain joins TRBV7-6 to TRBJ2-3; 8 bases match TRBD2. The germline gives CDR1 SGHVS, CDR2 FNYEAQ. The CDR3 runs to 14 residues. Trimming removed 5 bases from V and 0 bases from J; junction bases left unmatched: 1. CDR3 amino acids: CASSRGGSTDTQYF. The CDR3 DNA follows: TGTGCCAGCAGCCGGGGGGGCAGCACAGATACGCAGTATTTT.

Only a few counts were recorded for this clone. One end of the junction fails to match germline, which may point to a read error. The rearrangement joins TRBV11-2 to TRBJ1-2; 8 nucleotides agree with TRBD1. There are 12 residues in the CDR3. Germline V gene data show CDR1 as SGHAT and CDR2 as FQNNGV. The CDR3 region has the DNA TGTGCCAGCAGCCCCAATCCGGGACAGGTGTACTTC. Its protein product is CASSPNPGQVYF. Full variable domain (outside the CDR3, taken from reference TRBV11-2 and TRBJ1-2): EAGVAQSPRYKIIEKRQSVAFWCNPISGHATLYWYQQILGQGPKLLIQFQNNGVVDDSQLPKDRFSAERLKGVDSTLKIQPAKLEDSAVYLCASSPNPGQVYFGSGTRLTVV.

The chain carries TRBV6-5 and TRBJ1-6; D is undetermined. The CDR3 covers 15 residues. V lost 7 bases and J 5 bases, leaving 15 bases between the germline ends. Germline V CDR1 and CDR2: MNHEY, SVGAGI. The chain's CDR3 is CASTLARVDNSPLHF. CDR3 bases: TGTGCCAGCACCCTGGCGCGGGTGGATAATTCACCCCTCCACTTT.

The chain carries TRBV3-1 (or the pseudogene TRBV3-2) and TRBJ1-6; 9 bases are a match to TRBD1. The germline V gene has CDR1 LGHDT and CDR2 YNNKEL (reference sequence). V gave up 5 bases and J gave up 2 bases; unmatched junction bases: 7. This CDR3 comprises 17 residues. CDR3 coding DNA: TGTGCCAGCAGCACCCAACAGGGGGCCGCCTATAATTCACCCCTCCACTTT. It yields the protein CASSTQQGAAYNSPLHF.

The J gene is TRBJ1-2, the V gene TRBV27, with no clear D. From germline, CDR1 is MNHEY and CDR2 SMNVEV (reference sequence). CDR3 length: 16 residues. Trimming removed 0 bases from V and 5 bases from J, with 16 bases in between. The CDR3 DNA reads as TGTGCCAGCAGTTTATCTGGCCGGGGATGGGGATATGGCTACACCTTC. This encodes CASSLSGRGWGYGYTF.

The gene calls are TRBV10-3 and TRBJ2-2; TRBD1 aligns across 11 bases. Trimming at V came to 8 bases and at J to 6 bases, leaving 5 bases not matched to a gene. The CDR3 covers 14 residues. Germline V gene sequence: CDR1 ENHRY, CDR2 SYGVKD. Here the CDR3 reads CAIGDRGAAGELFF. The DNA of the CDR3 is TGTGCCATCGGGGACAGGGGGGCTGCCGGGGAGCTGTTTTTT.

This chain's CDR3 is CASSRSPDLTGELFF. The CDR3 DNA is TGTGCCAGCAGCCGGTCCCCGGATCTCACCGGGGAGCTGTTTTTT. V usage is TRBV7-3 and J usage is TRBJ2-2; D ambiguous. The CDR3 runs 15 residues. Looked up from germline, CDR1 is SGHTA and CDR2 is FQGTGA. V was shortened by 5 bases and J by 4 bases, with 14 bases between the two germline ends.

V gene TRBV19 combines with J gene TRBJ2-7; tentatively, D is TRBD1 or TRBD2 (6 bases each). In germline, CDR1 is LNHDA, CDR2 SQIVND (reference sequence). V dropped 8 bases and J dropped 2 bases, with 16 bases sitting between them. CDR3 size: 14 residues. As DNA, the CDR3 is TGTGCCAGTGGACCGGGGGCAGGCCCCTACGAGCAGTACTTC. Residues: CASGPGAGPYEQYF.

The rearrangement joins TRBV9 to TRBJ2-2; 10 bases are shared with TRBD1. The CDR3 length is 15 residues. Germline values: CDR1 SGDLS, CDR2 YYNGEE. V lost 4 bases and J lost 9; bases outside the gene matches: 9. This CDR3 reads CASSSRTGGSRELFF. Written as DNA, the CDR3 is TGTGCCAGCAGCTCCCGGACAGGGGGTTCTCGGGAGCTGTTTTTT. Full variable domain (rest looked up from reference TRBV9 and TRBJ2-2): DSGVTQTPKHLITATGQRVTLRCSPRSGDLSVYWYQQSLDQGLQFLIQYYNGEERAKGNILERFSAQQFPDLHSELNLSSLELGDSALYFCASSSRTGGSRELFFGEGSRLTVL.

This clone turned up a few times. V gene TRBV14 combines with J gene TRBJ1-2, with D maybe TRBD1 (5 bases). The V end lost 4 bases, the J end lost 5 bases, and 20 bases lay between the germline ends. The CDR3 has 16 amino acids. Germline assignment: CDR1 SGHDN and CDR2 FVKESK. CDR3 nucleotides: TGTGCCAGCAGCCCCGATTGGGCGCACCGGGGGTATGGCTACACCTTC. The encoded protein is CASSPDWAHRGYGYTF.